The T cell receptor beta chain under discussion was sequenced for a study of T-cell reconstitution after alpha-beta-depleted transplantation in children. Study conclusions and caveats: Several hundred expanded graft clones reportedly were the source of alpha-beta T cells about two months after transplant. High day-60 TCRbeta diversity in some patients came from surviving recipient T cells and thymic progenitors.

In its sample, this clonotype was seen a few times. The antigen is unknown. V lost 2 bases to trimming and J lost 8 bases; unmatched junction nucleotides: 8. The CDR3 is made up of 16 amino acids. CDR1 is KGHDR and CDR2 is SFDVKD in the germline V gene. Unique molecular identifiers were incorporated when the TCRbeta library was constructed. TCRdb ran MiXCR on the PCR reads and lists one entry per CDR3 protein. The sample lists about 980,000 distinct CDR3 sequences; 25% to 30% were seen once. The chain employs TRBV24-1 and TRBJ2-1; 10 nucleotides agree with TRBD2. The receptor was isolated from a boy in the first two years of life who had a stem cell transplant for SCID, so the T cells may come from the graft donor. Sequenced material: PBMCs, mostly from graft donor cells, taken 360 days after TCRalphabeta/CD19-depleted stem cell transplant. This chain's CDR3 is CATSDWKAGGLDEQFF. CDR3 coding DNA: TGTGCCACCAGTGATTGGAAAGCGGGGGGGCTGGATGAGCAGTTCTTC.